One and the same sample provided the 30 T cell receptor beta chains below, sequenced in a study of cytomegalovirus exposure and HLA in healthy donors. The PCR made use of 60 Vbeta and 13 Jbeta primers. Produced via immunoSEQ multiplex PCR; TCRdb's table is partial and in-frame only. The sample totals 60,000 to 80,000 clones; its top ten clones hold approximately 0.81%. The sample comprised PBMCs. These receptors were taken from a boy under 18 in good health and CMV-seronegative.

The rearrangement links TRBV14 to TRBJ1-4; D ambiguous. The CDR3 sequence is 13 residues long. Trimming removed 4 bases at V and 7 bases at J, with 10 bases between. CDR1 and CDR2 from the germline V gene are SGHDN and FVKESK. DNA of the CDR3: TGTGCCAGCAGCCGTGTGGGAGGTGAAAAACTGTTTTTT. This gives the protein CASSRVGGEKLFF.

The rearrangement joins TRBV10-3 to TRBJ1-3, with D perhaps matching TRBD1 (5 bases). Germline assignment: CDR1 ENHRY and CDR2 SYGVKD. V dropped 10 bases and J dropped 0 bases, with 13 bases sitting between them. CDR3 size: 14 residues. The CDR3 sequence is CATYPGDSGNTIYF. The DNA for the CDR3 is TGTGCCACCTACCCGGGGGACTCTGGAAACACCATATATTTT.

The CDR3 is CASSLAGFRGPETQYF. CDR3 DNA: TGTGCCAGCAGCTTAGCGGGTTTCAGGGGGCCGGAGACCCAGTACTTC. The chain employs TRBV7-7 and TRBJ2-5; 8 nucleotides agree with TRBD1. The CDR3 loop spans 16 amino acids. CDR1 is SSHAT and CDR2 is FNYEAQ in the germline V gene (reference sequence). J gave up 5 bases and V 0 bases, and 8 bases lay outside the gene matches.

The V call is TRBV6-1, the J call TRBJ2-1; TRBD2 aligns across 11 bases. V shed 6 bases, J shed 4 bases, and the junction held 5 bases outside the gene matches. Germline CDR1 reads MNHNS; CDR2 reads SASEGT. CDR3 length equals 15 residues. This CDR3 reads CASSTLAGGYNEQFF. CDR3 sequence (DNA): TGTGCCAGCAGCACCCTAGCGGGGGGATACAATGAGCAGTTCTTC.

This chain joins TRBV10-3 and TRBJ2-7; 12 bases are a match to TRBD2. With 6 bases clipped from V and 7 bases from J, the junction kept 7 bases outside the gene matches. There are 14 residues in the CDR3. Per germline, CDR1 ENHRY and CDR2 SYGVKD. The CDR3 is CAISQTSGREEQYF. CDR3 DNA: TGTGCCATCAGCCAGACTAGCGGGAGAGAAGAGCAGTACTTC.

The gene calls are TRBV5-1 and TRBJ1-2; TRBD1 is a possible D gene (6 bases). This CDR3 region has 16 residues. CDR1 and CDR2 from the germline V gene are SGHRS and YFSETQ. V was pared by 2 bases and J by 3 bases, with 17 bases between. DNA for the CDR3: TGCGCCAGCAGCTTCGGGGGGCGGGAACCTTACTATGGCTACACCTTC. It encodes CASSFGGREPYYGYTF.

This sequence joins TRBV19 and TRBJ2-1; the match to TRBD2 covers 7 bases. The V gene's germline CDR1 is LNHDA and CDR2 SQIVND (reference sequence). There are 14 residues in the CDR3. J gave up 6 bases and V 1 base, and 3 bases lay outside the gene matches. Written as DNA, the CDR3 is TGTGCCAGTAGTATAGGGGGGAGGGCCAATGAGCAGTTCTTC. Encoded protein: CASSIGGRANEQFF.

This chain connects TRBV6-1 to TRBJ2-7, with a possible D match to TRBD1 (5 bases). Trimming stripped 4 bases from V and 2 bases from J, with 15 bases between. CDR3 size: 15 residues. Germline CDR1 is MNHNS and CDR2 is SASEGT. The CDR3 sequence: CASSVAGSPAYEQYF. The CDR3 DNA reads TGTGCCAGCAGTGTGGCAGGGTCGCCAGCCTACGAGCAGTACTTC.

The CDR3 loop is CASSLEARVNYGYTF. The CDR3 DNA sequence: TGTGCCAGCAGCTTAGAAGCCAGGGTAAACTATGGCTACACCTTC. V gene TRBV7-8 combines with J gene TRBJ1-2; the D gene is possibly TRBD1 (5 bases). Germline CDR1 reads SGHVS; CDR2 reads FQNEAQ. Deletions cut 1 base from V and 2 bases from J, with 11 bases between. CDR3 length equals 15 residues.

The chain combines TRBV6-5 with TRBJ2-2, with D uncertain. Trimming took off 2 bases at V and 3 bases at J, with 7 bases between the two ends. Germline V lookup: CDR1 MNHEY, CDR2 SVGAGI. This CDR3 has 14 residues. The CDR3 spells CASSYTGDTGELFF. DNA of the CDR3: TGTGCCAGCAGTTACACGGGTGACACCGGGGAGCTGTTTTTT.

J is TRBJ2-1 and V is TRBV18, with 7 bases fitting TRBD1. Per germline, CDR1 KGHSH and CDR2 LQKENI. This CDR3 is 15 amino acids long. Trimming at V came to 4 bases and at J to 3 bases, leaving 6 bases not matched to a gene. CDR3 sequence (DNA): TGTGCCAGCTCACGGACAGGAAAGGGCTACAATGAGCAGTTCTTC. This gives the protein CASSRTGKGYNEQFF.

This chain uses TRBV5-4 with TRBJ1-2; TRBD1 aligns across 7 bases. Looked up from germline, CDR1 is SGHNT and CDR2 is YYREEE (reference sequence). The junction had 0 bases not matched to a gene; V was cut back by 2 bases and J by 2 bases. The CDR3 has 13 residues. CDR3 sequence (DNA): TGTGCCAGCAGCTTACAGGGGAACTATGGCTACACCTTC. It encodes CASSLQGNYGYTF.

The gene calls are TRBV19 and TRBJ1-5; 8 nucleotides line up with TRBD1. Trimming at V came to 6 bases and at J to 7 bases, leaving 14 bases not matched to a gene. Germline V gene lookup returns CDR1 LNHDA and CDR2 SQIVND (reference sequence). The CDR3 length is 16 residues. The CDR3 DNA reads TGTGCCAGTAGCCTACAACCGGACAGGGTGGCACAGCCCCAGCATTTT. This translates into CASSLQPDRVAQPQHF.

The chain recombines TRBV16 with TRBJ1-2; a weak D match, TRBD1 (5 bases). Per germline, CDR1 KGHSY and CDR2 FQNENV. This CDR3 is built from 14 residues. Deletions cut 1 base from V and 8 bases from J, with 14 bases between. CDR3 loop: CASSQYAGKTGYTF. The CDR3 DNA follows: TGTGCCAGCAGCCAATACGCAGGGAAGACAGGCTACACCTTC.

V usage is TRBV2 and J usage is TRBJ1-2; TRBD1 is a possible D gene (6 bases). This CDR3 has 14 residues. Germline V CDR1 and CDR2: SNHLY, FYNNEI. V shed 4 bases and J shed 5 bases, with 14 bases lying between them. CDR3 bases: TGTGCCAGCAGTGGAGGGGGATCGGAGTATGGCTACACCTTC. Its protein is CASSGGGSEYGYTF.

The V and J genes are TRBV27 and TRBJ2-2, with D uncertain. In germline, CDR1 is MNHEY, CDR2 SMNVEV (reference sequence). The V gene lost 1 base and the J gene lost 13 bases, with 13 bases spanning the gap. This CDR3 region has 13 residues. This CDR3 reads CASSLYPPRVLFF. In nucleotides, the CDR3 is TGTGCCAGCAGTTTATATCCCCCCCGGGTGCTGTTTTTT.

The chain is built from TRBV27 and TRBJ1-1; 9 bases align to TRBD1. The CDR3 loop spans 14 amino acids. The V gene's germline CDR1 is MNHEY and CDR2 SMNVEV (reference sequence). Losses at the gene ends were 4 bases for V and 4 bases for J; bases not matched to a gene: 4. The CDR3 DNA reads as TGTGCCAGCAGTTGGGGACAGGGCTCCACTGAAGCTTTCTTT. It yields the protein CASSWGQGSTEAFF.

V is TRBV2 and J is TRBJ2-1; 9 bases map to TRBD1. V was pared by 8 bases and J by 6 bases, with 8 bases of the junction left unmatched. Germline V lookup: CDR1 SNHLY, CDR2 FYNNEI. This CDR3 region has 14 residues. The chain's CDR3 is CASQVRDRANEQFF. The CDR3 DNA sequence: TGTGCCAGCCAGGTCCGGGACAGGGCCAATGAGCAGTTCTTC.

J is TRBJ2-7 and V is TRBV11-2; 9 bases match TRBD2. Per the germline V gene, CDR1 is SGHAT and CDR2 is FQNNGV. The CDR3 runs 13 residues. The V gene end was trimmed by 7 bases and the J gene end by 2 bases; junction bases not matched to a gene: 3. Here the CDR3 DNA reads TGTGCCAGCATCGGGACTAGCCCCTACGAGCAGTACTTC. Translating it yields CASIGTSPYEQYF.

CDR3 region: CASSHVYEQYF. Written as DNA, the CDR3 is TGTGCCAGCAGCCACGTCTACGAGCAGTACTTC. The J gene is TRBJ2-5, the V gene TRBV25-1; D is undetermined. The J call could be wrong; TRBJ2-7 is a better fit for the DNA end. Germline V lookup: CDR1 MGHDK, CDR2 SYGVNS. This CDR3 has 11 residues.

The chain links TRBV6-1 to TRBJ1-1, with unresolved D. CDR1 is MNHNS, CDR2 SASEGT, per germline. This CDR3 region has 12 residues. V was trimmed by 11 bases and J by 1 base, leaving 11 bases between them. The CDR3 loop is CALGSWNTEAFF. The CDR3, as DNA: TGTGCCCTAGGCAGCTGGAACACTGAAGCTTTCTTT.

In DNA, the CDR3 is TGCAGCGTTGAGCCGGGGGACGGATCCTACGAGCAGTACTTC. It is translated as CSVEPGDGSYEQYF. The genes are TRBV29-1 and TRBJ2-7; D is possibly TRBD2 (6 bases). V lost 3 bases and J 1 base, leaving 13 bases between the germline ends. The CDR3 has 14 amino acids. CDR1 and CDR2 (germline): SQVTM, ANQGSEA.

CDR3 DNA: TGTGCCAGCAGCCTAAGACTGAGCTACGAGCAGTACTTC. It codes for CASSLRLSYEQYF. V is TRBV2 and J is TRBJ2-7; no clear D. Between the trimmed V and J ends, which lost 6 bases and 3 bases, there was a span of 12 bases. Germline CDR1 is SNHLY and CDR2 is FYNNEI. The CDR3 has 13 amino acids. The whole variable domain, remainder taken from reference TRBV2 and TRBJ2-7, is EPEVTQTPSHQVTQMGQEVILRCVPISNHLYFYWYRQILGQKVEFLVSFYNNEISEKSEIFDDQFSVERPDGSNFTLKIRSTKLEDSAMYFCASSLRLSYEQYFGPGTRLTVT.

V is TRBV18 and J is TRBJ2-7, with 7 nucleotides matching TRBD1. Germline V gene sequence: CDR1 KGHSH, CDR2 LQKENI. V lost 4 bases and J lost 0; bases outside the gene matches: 6. The CDR3 sequence is 15 residues long. As DNA, the CDR3 is TGTGCCAGCTCACGACGACAGGGTTTCTCCTACGAGCAGTACTTC. This codes for CASSRRQGFSYEQYF.

This chain joins TRBV11-1 and TRBJ2-3, with D perhaps matching TRBD1 (5 bases). Looked up from germline, CDR1 is SGHAT and CDR2 is FQDESV (reference sequence). The CDR3 spans 14 residues. Between the trimmed V and J ends, which lost 5 bases and 4 bases, there was a span of 13 bases. The CDR3 DNA is TGTGCCAGCAGCAATTCGGACACCGCAGATACGCAGTATTTT. Translation gives CASSNSDTADTQYF.

The chain carries TRBV9 and TRBJ1-2, with D uncertain. Germline V lookup: CDR1 SGDLS, CDR2 YYNGEE. Between the trimmed V and J ends, which lost 0 bases and 12 bases, there was a span of 12 bases. The CDR3 totals 12 residues. CDR3 loop: CASSVAGSVHTF. In DNA form, the CDR3 reads TGTGCCAGCAGCGTAGCCGGGTCCGTCCACACCTTC.

The chain has TRBV5-6 and TRBJ2-3; D unclear. The germline V and J ends were trimmed by 4 bases and 6 bases, with 21 bases remaining between them. There are 16 residues in the CDR3. Germline-derived CDR1 and CDR2 are SGHDT and YYEEEE. CDR3 region: CASSPPEISKWDTQYF. The CDR3 DNA reads TGTGCCAGCAGCCCGCCTGAGATAAGCAAGTGGGATACGCAGTATTTT.

The CDR3 DNA reads as TGCGCCAGCAGCTCCGGGAGGTCCTCCTACGAGCAGTACTTC. It specifies CASSSGRSSYEQYF. The chain links TRBV5-1 to TRBJ2-7, with 7 positions matching TRBD2. The CDR3 runs to 14 residues. Per the germline V gene, CDR1 is SGHRS and CDR2 is YFSETQ. J was trimmed by 0 bases and V by 3 bases; bases with no gene match: 3.

This chain links TRBV27 with TRBJ2-1; 8 nucleotides align to TRBD1. The CDR3 sequence is 16 residues long. J was trimmed by 3 bases and V by 5 bases; bases with no gene match: 9. The germline CDR1 and CDR2 sequences are MNHEY and SMNVEV (reference sequence). The CDR3 DNA reads as TGTGCCAGCAGTACACTAGGGACAGGACTCTACAATGAGCAGTTCTTC. Its protein product is CASSTLGTGLYNEQFF.

This chain joins TRBV5-8 and TRBJ2-7; 7 bases fit TRBD1. Trimming took 4 bases from V and 0 from J; bases not matched to a gene: 4. Germline V gives CDR1 SGHTS, CDR2 YDEGEE. The CDR3 has 14 residues. CDR3 DNA sequence: TGTGCCAGCAGCCGTCGACAGGGCTCCTACGAGCAGTACTTC. Translation: CASSRRQGSYEQYF.